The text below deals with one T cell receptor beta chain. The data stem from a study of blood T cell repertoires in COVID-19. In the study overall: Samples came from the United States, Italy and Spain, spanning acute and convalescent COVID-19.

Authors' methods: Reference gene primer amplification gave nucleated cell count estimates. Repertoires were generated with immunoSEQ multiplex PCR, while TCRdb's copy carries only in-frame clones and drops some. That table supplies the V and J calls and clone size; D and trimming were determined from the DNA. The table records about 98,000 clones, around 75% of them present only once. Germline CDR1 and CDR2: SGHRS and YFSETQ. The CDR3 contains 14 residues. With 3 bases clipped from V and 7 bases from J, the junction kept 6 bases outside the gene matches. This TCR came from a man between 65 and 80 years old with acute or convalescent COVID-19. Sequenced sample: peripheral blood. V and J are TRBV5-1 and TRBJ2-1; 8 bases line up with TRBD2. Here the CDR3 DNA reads TGCGCCAGCAGCTCGGGACTAGGGTTGAATGAGCAGTTCTTC. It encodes CASSSGLGLNEQFF.